Shown below are 10 T cell receptor beta chains from a single sample sequenced in a study of regulatory T cells in long-lasting Graves disease. The time point here: persistent/refractory GD, antithyroid drugs over 5 years with positive TRAb. With RNA extracted from PBMCs as input, the TCR library was made. Researchers made TCR beta libraries by using iRepertoire HTBI primers and running Arm-PCR on CDR3 regions. In TCRdb, the multiplex PCR reads were re-called with MiXCR into one record per CDR3 protein. The sample yields a few hundred thousand distinct CDR3 sequences, 21% seen once. The specimen was peripheral blood mononuclear cells (PBMCs), collected when the disease was refractory, from a patient treated with antithyroid drugs. Receptors originate from a female donor with Graves disease.

This clonotype was recorded at least ten times. The J gene is TRBJ1-5, the V gene TRBV28; TRBD1 is a possible D gene (5 bases). The germline V gene encodes CDR1 MDHEN and CDR2 SYDVKM. Trimming removed 3 bases at V and 7 bases at J, with 25 bases between. The CDR3 is 18 amino acids. The DNA of the CDR3 is TGTGCCAGCAGTTTGTATGGGTCAGGCCCAAGGGGAGAGCAGCCCCAGCATTTT. Protein sequence: CASSLYGSGPRGEQPQHF.

A few counts support this clonotype. V usage is TRBV3-1 and J usage is TRBJ1-3; no reliable D call. The CDR3 has 15 amino acids. CDR1 LGHDT and CDR2 YNNKEL come from the germline V gene (reference sequence). V was shortened by 4 bases and J by 2 bases, with 12 bases between the two germline ends. CDR3 DNA: TGTGCCAGCAGCCTTCTGGGAGACGCTGGAAACACCATATATTTT. This translates into CASSLLGDAGNTIYF.

This clonotype was seen at least ten times. This chain connects TRBV5-6 to TRBJ2-5, with TRBD2 matching 7 bases. This CDR3 is built from 15 residues. In germline, CDR1 is SGHDT, CDR2 YYEEEE. J lost 5 bases, V lost 4 bases, and 11 bases had no gene match. The CDR3 region is CASSGPLGGKETQYF. The CDR3 DNA reads as TGTGCCAGCAGCGGGCCGTTGGGAGGGAAGGAGACCCAGTACTTC.

V and J are TRBV20-1 and TRBJ2-7, with TRBD2 identical over 13 bases. The junction had 2 bases not matched to a gene; V was cut back by 3 bases and J by 3 bases. The length of the CDR3 is 14 residues. Per the germline V gene, CDR1 is DFQATT and CDR2 is SNEGSKA (reference sequence). The CDR3 is CSARGTSGDYEQYF. For the CDR3, the DNA is TGCAGTGCTAGGGGGACTAGCGGGGACTACGAGCAGTACTTC.

This clonotype was observed a handful of times. The V call is TRBV19, the J call TRBJ2-4; 7 positions agree with TRBD2. The J call may be incorrect, as the DNA end agrees better with TRBJ2-1. Germline V gene data show CDR1 as LNHDA and CDR2 as SQIVND (reference sequence). The CDR3 runs to 13 residues. The CDR3 DNA reads TGTGCCAGTAGGGGGAGGGAGGGTGGACTACAGTTCTTC. Translating gives CASRGREGGLQFF.

This clonotype was counted between two and nine times. The rearrangement joins TRBV13 to TRBJ1-4; the match to TRBD1 covers 9 bases. The J call is uncertain, as TRBJ1-6 better fits the DNA end. CDR1 is PRHDT and CDR2 is FYEKMQ in the germline V gene (reference sequence). The CDR3 is 17 residues long. The CDR3 protein is CASSPRTGESRGSPLHF. CDR3 in DNA: TGTGCCAGCAGCCCTAGGACAGGGGAAAGCAGAGGTTCACCCCTCCACTTT.

This clonotype occurred many times. The chain uses TRBV6-1 and TRBJ2-7; TRBD1 or TRBD2 may be the D gene (5 bases each). This CDR3 comprises 16 residues. Between the trimmed V and J ends, which lost 7 bases and 7 bases, there was a span of 26 bases. The germline CDR1 and CDR2 sequences are MNHNS and SASEGT. The chain's CDR3 is CASILNSGRPKEEQYF. The DNA of the CDR3 is TGTGCCAGCATCCTTAACTCGGGACGGCCAAAAGAAGAGCAGTACTTC.

This clonotype appeared many times. The chain carries TRBV12-3 or TRBV12-4 and TRBJ2-7; D is unresolved. This CDR3 is built from 14 residues. Trimming cost V 5 bases and J 2 bases, with 13 bases left between them. The DNA of the CDR3 is TGTGCCAGCAGTCCCCCCGGGCCCCCCTACGAGCAGTACTTC. Protein product: CASSPPGPPYEQYF.

This clonotype appeared a few times. The rearrangement links TRBV28 to TRBJ1-2, with D possibly matching TRBD1 (6 bases). The CDR3 runs to 13 residues. The V end lost 6 bases, the J end lost 10 bases, and 18 bases lay between the germline ends. Germline loops: CDR1 MDHEN, CDR2 SYDVKM. The CDR3 region is CASREGGGENYTF. Written as DNA, the CDR3 is TGTGCCAGCAGGGAGGGGGGTGGGGAGAACTACACCTTC.

The chain carries TRBV20-1 and TRBJ2-3, with 7 positions matching TRBD2. The trim removed 4 bases at V and 0 bases at J, leaving 7 bases unmatched. CDR1 and CDR2 (germline): DFQATT, SNEGSKA (reference sequence). This CDR3 has 15 amino acids. CDR3 in amino acids: CSATIAGTSTDTQYF. The CDR3 region has the DNA TGCAGTGCTACTATAGCGGGTACTAGCACAGATACGCAGTATTTT.